Listed below are T cell receptor beta chains from one sample, sequenced in a study of cytomegalovirus exposure and HLA in healthy donors. Produced via immunoSEQ multiplex PCR; TCRdb's table is partial and in-frame only. Its table lists about 190,000 clones. Material: PBMCs. These receptors all come from a man aged 30 to 39 in good health and CMV-seronegative. Both conserved end residues are part of each CDR3. Each record gives: J gene, V gene, CDR3 protein.

>TRBJ1-1|TRBV29-1
CSVLQGANTEAFF
>TRBJ2-5|TRBV11-2
CASSLVHRAETQYF
>TRBJ1-1|TRBV18
CASSQRGQNTEAFF
>TRBJ2-7|TRBV4-1
CASSPGLERSYEQYF
>-|TRBV29-1
CSAIPGRATGSYEQYF
>TRBJ2-7|TRBV7-9
CASSFLAGRLADPYEQYF
>TRBJ2-3|TRBV5-4
CASSSGASGKWTDTQYF
>TRBJ2-2|TRBV13
CASSLAPRAGGNTGELFF
>TRBJ1-2|TRBV7-2
CASSSIAFVWGQNYGYTF
>TRBJ1-6|TRBV7-2
CASSVDSSPLHF
>TRBJ2-1|TRBV9
CASSVGTSGRYEQFF
>TRBJ1-5|TRBV30
CAATTGVSNQPQHF
>TRBJ1-1|TRBV19
CASREGDRGGTEAFF
>TRBJ1-2|TRBV10-2
CASSEAFEYGYTF
>TRBJ2-5|TRBV2
CASSRQGAGETQYF
>TRBJ2-1|TRBV9
CASSVGTSGGLSSYNEQFF
>TRBJ1-1|TRBV28
CASRHRALKTEAFF
>TRBJ1-3|TRBV28
CASSFLDPTSGNTIYF
>TRBJ2-7|TRBV6-5
CASSWASGRNSYEQYF
>TRBJ1-1|TRBV5-8
CASSLRDRNTEAFF
>TRBJ2-5|TRBV19
CASSTFRDRQETQYF
>TRBJ2-7|TRBV2
CASSGLRVSYEQYF
>TRBJ1-1|TRBV6-5
CASSYSFSVNTEAFF
>TRBJ2-2|TRBV28
CASGTSGRTGELFF
>TRBJ2-3|TRBV5-1
CASSFIDGATDTQYF
>TRBJ2-1|TRBV5-1
CASSQPGTAGNNEQFF
>TRBJ1-5|TRBV4-1
CASSQDGLGASNQPQHF
>TRBJ1-3|TRBV4-2
CASSNRGNTIYF
>TRBJ2-3|TRBV10-2
CASSRGLAGTDTQYF
>TRBJ2-1|TRBV19
CASGVDRVEIPYNEQFF
>TRBJ2-7|TRBV7-2
CASSLRPGLSSYEQYF
>TRBJ1-2|TRBV4-3
CASSQAWGGGNYGYTF
>TRBJ2-3|TRBV7-9
CASSIYTDTQYF
>TRBJ1-2|TRBV6-5
CASSYTGGGYTF
>TRBJ2-7|TRBV7-6
CASSLGWGSYEQYF
>TRBJ2-1|TRBV19
CASSSASRGYNEQFF
>TRBJ2-7|TRBV11-2
CASSPTGAEQYF
>TRBJ2-7|TRBV7-9
CASSLVETGGSYEQYF
>TRBJ2-3|TRBV19
CASSMFSGSTDTQYF
>TRBJ2-3|TRBV25-1
CASSDYRASTDTQYF
>TRBJ1-1|TRBV29-1
CSVRTGLNTEAFF
>TRBJ1-2|TRBV28
CASSLTGGIYGYTF
>TRBJ1-3|TRBV9
CASSGNQEGGDLSGNTIYF
>TRBJ2-1|TRBV13
CASTLVFGKPGLVMTREQFF
>TRBJ1-4|TRBV10-3
CAISESKGANEKLFF
>TRBJ2-2|TRBV7-9
CASSLGLAGGMNTGELFF
>TRBJ2-2|TRBV19
CASSIAGLPRFMGELFF
>TRBJ2-7|TRBV7-9
CASSSPGQGSYEQYF
>TRBJ2-7|TRBV5-4
CASSGGGSSYEQYF
>TRBJ2-1|TRBV7-9
CASSLEQGPWDEQFF
>TRBJ2-5|TRBV7-8
CASSSFKTGKGETQYF
>TRBJ2-7|TRBV9
CASSGGQYSYEQYF
>TRBJ2-2|TRBV9
CASSVVVNGELFF
>TRBJ1-2|TRBV7-9
CASSSIDKHHNYGYTF
>TRBJ2-3|TRBV19
CASRGLAGDTQYF
>TRBJ2-3|TRBV10-1
CASSYNRDRGSTDTQYF
>TRBJ1-4|TRBV29-1
CSAQVGANEKLFF